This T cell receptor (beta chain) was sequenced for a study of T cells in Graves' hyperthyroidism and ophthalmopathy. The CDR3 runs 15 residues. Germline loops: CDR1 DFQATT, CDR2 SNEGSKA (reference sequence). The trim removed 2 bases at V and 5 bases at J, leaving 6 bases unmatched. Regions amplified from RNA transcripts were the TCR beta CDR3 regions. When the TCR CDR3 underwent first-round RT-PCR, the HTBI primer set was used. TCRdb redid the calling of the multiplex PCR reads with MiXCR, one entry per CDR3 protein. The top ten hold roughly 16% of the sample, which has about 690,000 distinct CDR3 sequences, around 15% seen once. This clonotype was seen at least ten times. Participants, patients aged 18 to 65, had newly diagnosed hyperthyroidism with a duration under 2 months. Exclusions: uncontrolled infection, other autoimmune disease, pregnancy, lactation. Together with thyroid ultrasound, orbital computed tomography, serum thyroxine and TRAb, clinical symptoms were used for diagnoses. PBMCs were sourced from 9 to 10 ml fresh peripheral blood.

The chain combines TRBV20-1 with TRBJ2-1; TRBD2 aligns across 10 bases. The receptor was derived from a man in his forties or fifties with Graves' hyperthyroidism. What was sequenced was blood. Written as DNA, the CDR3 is TGCAGTGCTAGATCGGGGACTAGCGAAAACAATGAGCAGTTCTTC. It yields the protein CSARSGTSENNEQFF.